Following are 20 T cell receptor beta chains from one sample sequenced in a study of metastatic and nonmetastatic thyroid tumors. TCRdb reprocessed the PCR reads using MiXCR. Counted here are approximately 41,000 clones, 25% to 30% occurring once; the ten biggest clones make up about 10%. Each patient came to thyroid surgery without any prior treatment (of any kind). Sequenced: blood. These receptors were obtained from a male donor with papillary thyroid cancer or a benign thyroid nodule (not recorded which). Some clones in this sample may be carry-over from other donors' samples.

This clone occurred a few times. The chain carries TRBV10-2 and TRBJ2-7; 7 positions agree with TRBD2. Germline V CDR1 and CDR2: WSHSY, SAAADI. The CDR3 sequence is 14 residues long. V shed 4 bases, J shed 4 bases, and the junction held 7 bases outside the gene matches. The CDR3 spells CASSAGRAGYEQYF. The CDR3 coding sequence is TGCGCCAGCAGTGCAGGGAGGGCCGGGTACGAGCAGTACTTC.

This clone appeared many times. Here the CDR3 reads CASSSEADTQYF. The CDR3 DNA follows: TGTGCCAGCAGTTCAGAGGCAGATACGCAGTATTTT. The V call is TRBV28, the J call TRBJ2-3; D gene uncertain. This CDR3 has 12 amino acids. Trimming stripped 4 bases from V and 4 bases from J, with 6 bases between. Germline V gives CDR1 MDHEN, CDR2 SYDVKM.

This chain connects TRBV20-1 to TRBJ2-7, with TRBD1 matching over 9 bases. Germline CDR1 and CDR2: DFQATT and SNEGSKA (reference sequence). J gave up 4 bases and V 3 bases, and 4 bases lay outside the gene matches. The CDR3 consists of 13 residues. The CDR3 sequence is CSASNRGLYEQYF. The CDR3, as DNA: TGCAGTGCTAGTAACAGGGGGCTGTACGAGCAGTACTTC.

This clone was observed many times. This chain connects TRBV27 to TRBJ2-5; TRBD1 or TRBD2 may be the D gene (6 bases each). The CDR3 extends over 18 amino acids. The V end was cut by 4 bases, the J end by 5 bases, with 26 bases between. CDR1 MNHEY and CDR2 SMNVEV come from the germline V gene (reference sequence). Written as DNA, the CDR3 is TGTGCCAGCAGTTCAGAGAACGGGGTTTGGAGGGGGGAGGAGACCCAGTACTTC. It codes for CASSSENGVWRGEETQYF.

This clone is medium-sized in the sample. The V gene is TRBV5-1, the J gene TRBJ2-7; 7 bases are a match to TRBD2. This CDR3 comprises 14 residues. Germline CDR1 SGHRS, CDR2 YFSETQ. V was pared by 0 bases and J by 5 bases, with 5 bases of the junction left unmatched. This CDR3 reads CASSLATSVNEQYF. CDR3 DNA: TGCGCCAGCAGCTTGGCAACTAGCGTGAACGAGCAGTACTTC.

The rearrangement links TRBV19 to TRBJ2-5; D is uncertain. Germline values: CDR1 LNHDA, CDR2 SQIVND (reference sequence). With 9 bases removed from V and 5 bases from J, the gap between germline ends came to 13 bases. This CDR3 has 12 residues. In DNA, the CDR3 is TGTGCCAGCCGACACTCCGCGGAGACCCAGTACTTC. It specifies CASRHSAETQYF.

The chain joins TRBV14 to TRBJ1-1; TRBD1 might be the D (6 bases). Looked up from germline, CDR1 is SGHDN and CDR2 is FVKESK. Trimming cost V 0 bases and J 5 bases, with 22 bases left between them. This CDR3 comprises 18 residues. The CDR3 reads CASSQDSAPDRRRTEAFF. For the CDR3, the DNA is TGTGCCAGCAGCCAAGATTCCGCCCCCGACAGGCGAAGGACTGAAGCTTTCTTT.

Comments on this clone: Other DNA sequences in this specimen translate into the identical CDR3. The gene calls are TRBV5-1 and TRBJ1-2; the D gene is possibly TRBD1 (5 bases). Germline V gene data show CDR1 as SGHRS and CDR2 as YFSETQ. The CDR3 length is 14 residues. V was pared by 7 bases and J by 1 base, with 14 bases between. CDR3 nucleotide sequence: TGCGCCAGCGAAGCAACAGGCAATAACTATGGCTACACCTTC. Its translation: CASEATGNNYGYTF.

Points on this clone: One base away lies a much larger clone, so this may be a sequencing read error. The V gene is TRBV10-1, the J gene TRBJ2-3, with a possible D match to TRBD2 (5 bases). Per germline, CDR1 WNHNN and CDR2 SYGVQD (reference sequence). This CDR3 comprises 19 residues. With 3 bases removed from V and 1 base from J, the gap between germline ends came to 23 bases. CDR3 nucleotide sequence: TGCGCCAGCAGTGACTGTGTAGCCCTCACTTCGGAGGGCACAGATACGCAGTATTTT. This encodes CASSDCVALTSEGTDTQYF.

The CDR3 here is CARGLGQGRNEKLFF. The DNA of the CDR3 is TGTGCCAGGGGTCTGGGACAGGGGCGCAATGAAAAACTGTTTTTT. The chain links TRBV12-3 or TRBV12-4 to TRBJ1-4, with 10 positions matching TRBD1. This CDR3 region has 15 residues. The junction had 9 bases not matched to a gene; V was cut back by 9 bases and J by 5 bases.

CDR3 in amino acids: CASSQRGGDGEQYF. The CDR3 bases are TGCGCCAGCAGCCAGAGGGGGGGAGATGGCGAGCAGTACTTC. The chain joins TRBV4-1 to TRBJ2-7; a weak D match, TRBD2 (7 bases). V was shortened by 3 bases and J by 6 bases, with 15 bases between the two germline ends. Germline V lookup: CDR1 MGHRA, CDR2 YSYEKL. CDR3 size: 14 residues.

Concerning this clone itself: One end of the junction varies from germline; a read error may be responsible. The CDR3 DNA follows: TGTGACAGCAGCGTAGAGGGGGACGGATACAATGAGCAGTTCTTC. This sequence encodes CDSSVEGDGYNEQFF. The chain joins TRBV9 to TRBJ2-1; TRBD1 might be the D (6 bases). Germline lookup yields CDR1 SGDLS and CDR2 YYNGEE. This CDR3 region has 15 residues.

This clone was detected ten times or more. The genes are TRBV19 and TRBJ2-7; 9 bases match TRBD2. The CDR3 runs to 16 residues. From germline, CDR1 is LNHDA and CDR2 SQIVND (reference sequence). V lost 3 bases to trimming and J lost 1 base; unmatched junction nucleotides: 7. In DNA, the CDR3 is TGTGCCAGTAGTATGGGTAGCGGGAGTGGATCCTACGAGCAGTACTTC. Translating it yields CASSMGSGSGSYEQYF.

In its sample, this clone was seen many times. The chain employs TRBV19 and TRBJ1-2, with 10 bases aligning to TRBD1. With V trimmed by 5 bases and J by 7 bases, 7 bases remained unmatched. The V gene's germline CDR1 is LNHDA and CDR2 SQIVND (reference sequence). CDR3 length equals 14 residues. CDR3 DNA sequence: TGTGCCAGTAGTGAAGACAGGGGGCTTTCTGGCTACACCTTC. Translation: CASSEDRGLSGYTF.

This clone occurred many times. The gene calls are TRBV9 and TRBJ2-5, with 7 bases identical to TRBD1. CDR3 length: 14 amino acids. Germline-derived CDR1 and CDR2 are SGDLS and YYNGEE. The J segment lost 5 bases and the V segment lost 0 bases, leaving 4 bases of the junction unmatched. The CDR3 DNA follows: TGTGCCAGCAGCGTAGCGAACAGGGGTGAGACCCAGTACTTC. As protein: CASSVANRGETQYF.

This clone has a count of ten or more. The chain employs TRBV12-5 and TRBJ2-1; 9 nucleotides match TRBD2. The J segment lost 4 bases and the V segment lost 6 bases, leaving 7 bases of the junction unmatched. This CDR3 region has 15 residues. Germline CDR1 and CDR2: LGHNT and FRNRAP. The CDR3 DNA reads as TGTGCTAGTGGGTTCGGCGGGGGGGGATACAATGAGCAGTTCTTC. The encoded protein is CASGFGGGGYNEQFF.

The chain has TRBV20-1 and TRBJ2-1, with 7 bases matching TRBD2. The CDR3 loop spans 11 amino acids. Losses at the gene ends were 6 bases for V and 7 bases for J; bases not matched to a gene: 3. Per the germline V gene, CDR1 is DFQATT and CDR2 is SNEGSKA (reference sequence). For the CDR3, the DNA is TGCAGTGCGGGAGGGTGGAATGAGCAGTTCTTC. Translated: CSAGGWNEQFF.

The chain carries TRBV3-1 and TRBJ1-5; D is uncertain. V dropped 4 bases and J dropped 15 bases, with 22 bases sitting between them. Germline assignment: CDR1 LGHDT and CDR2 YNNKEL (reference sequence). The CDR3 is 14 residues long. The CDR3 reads CASSPLYSNQPPHF. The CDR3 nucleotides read TGTGCCAGCAGCCCCTTATATAGCAATCAGCCGCCGCATTTT.

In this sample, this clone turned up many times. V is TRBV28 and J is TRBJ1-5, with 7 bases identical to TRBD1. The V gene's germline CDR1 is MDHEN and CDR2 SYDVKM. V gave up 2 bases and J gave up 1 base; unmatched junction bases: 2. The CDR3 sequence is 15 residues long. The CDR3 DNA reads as TGTGCCAGCAGTTTACACAGGGGAAGCAATCAGCCCCAGCATTTT. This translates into CASSLHRGSNQPQHF.

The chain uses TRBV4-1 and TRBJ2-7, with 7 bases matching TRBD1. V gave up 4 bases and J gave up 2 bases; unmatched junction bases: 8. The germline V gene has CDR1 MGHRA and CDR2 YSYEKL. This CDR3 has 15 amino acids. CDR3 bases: TGCGCCAGCAGCCTGGGGTCGGACAGGCCCTACGAGCAGTACTTC. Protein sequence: CASSLGSDRPYEQYF.